This T cell receptor beta chain is drawn from a study of blood T cell repertoires in COVID-19. Study context: The United States, Italy and Spain were the sources of the acute and convalescent COVID-19 samples. The cDNA or gDNA used as material had been derived from T cells, B-cell-depleted T cells, or PBMCs.

Sequencing used immunoSEQ multiplex PCR; TCRdb keeps in-frame clones, though not all of them. The sample lists about 110,000 clones, roughly 83% occurring once. Trimming at V came to 4 bases and at J to 5 bases, leaving 3 bases not matched to a gene. CDR1 is ENHRY and CDR2 is SYGVKD in the germline V gene. This CDR3 is built from 14 residues. Sequenced material: peripheral blood. The receptor comes from a woman in her sixties or seventies with acute or convalescent COVID-19. The chain uses TRBV10-3 and TRBJ1-2; TRBD1 agrees at 11 bases. The CDR3, as DNA: TGTGCCATCAGTGGGGACAGGGGGGAGTATGGCTACACCTTC. This gives the protein CAISGDRGEYGYTF.